This record covers a single T cell receptor beta chain. Its antigen is unknown. This sample was taken from a study of radiation and T cells in renal cell carcinoma. V lost 4 bases and J lost 4, with 16 bases in between. The length of the CDR3 is 15 residues. The germline V gene encodes CDR1 KGHSH and CDR2 LQKENI. Time point: baseline pretreatment blood. Treatment of the sample: 15 Gy SBRT to primary tumor, nephrectomy 4 weeks later. The patient's renal cell carcinoma had clear cell pathology. Study-wide results and limits: From baseline, blood top tumor clonotypes peaked at 2 weeks post-radiation. No pretreatment tumor biopsies were available for baseline clonotypes.

Generated by immunoSEQ multiplex PCR, the TCRdb table keeps only in-frame clones and is missing some. The data hold about 88,000 clones, with approximately 86% observed a single time. This clonotype originated in a man aged 45-65 years with renal cell carcinoma. The sample consisted of blood, taken from a patient whose treatment included radiotherapy and nephrectomy. The V gene is TRBV18, the J gene TRBJ1-1, with D maybe TRBD1 (5 bases). The DNA of the CDR3 is TGTGCCAGCTCACAATCGGAGGGGACGGTCACTGAAGCTTTCTTT. It specifies CASSQSEGTVTEAFF.